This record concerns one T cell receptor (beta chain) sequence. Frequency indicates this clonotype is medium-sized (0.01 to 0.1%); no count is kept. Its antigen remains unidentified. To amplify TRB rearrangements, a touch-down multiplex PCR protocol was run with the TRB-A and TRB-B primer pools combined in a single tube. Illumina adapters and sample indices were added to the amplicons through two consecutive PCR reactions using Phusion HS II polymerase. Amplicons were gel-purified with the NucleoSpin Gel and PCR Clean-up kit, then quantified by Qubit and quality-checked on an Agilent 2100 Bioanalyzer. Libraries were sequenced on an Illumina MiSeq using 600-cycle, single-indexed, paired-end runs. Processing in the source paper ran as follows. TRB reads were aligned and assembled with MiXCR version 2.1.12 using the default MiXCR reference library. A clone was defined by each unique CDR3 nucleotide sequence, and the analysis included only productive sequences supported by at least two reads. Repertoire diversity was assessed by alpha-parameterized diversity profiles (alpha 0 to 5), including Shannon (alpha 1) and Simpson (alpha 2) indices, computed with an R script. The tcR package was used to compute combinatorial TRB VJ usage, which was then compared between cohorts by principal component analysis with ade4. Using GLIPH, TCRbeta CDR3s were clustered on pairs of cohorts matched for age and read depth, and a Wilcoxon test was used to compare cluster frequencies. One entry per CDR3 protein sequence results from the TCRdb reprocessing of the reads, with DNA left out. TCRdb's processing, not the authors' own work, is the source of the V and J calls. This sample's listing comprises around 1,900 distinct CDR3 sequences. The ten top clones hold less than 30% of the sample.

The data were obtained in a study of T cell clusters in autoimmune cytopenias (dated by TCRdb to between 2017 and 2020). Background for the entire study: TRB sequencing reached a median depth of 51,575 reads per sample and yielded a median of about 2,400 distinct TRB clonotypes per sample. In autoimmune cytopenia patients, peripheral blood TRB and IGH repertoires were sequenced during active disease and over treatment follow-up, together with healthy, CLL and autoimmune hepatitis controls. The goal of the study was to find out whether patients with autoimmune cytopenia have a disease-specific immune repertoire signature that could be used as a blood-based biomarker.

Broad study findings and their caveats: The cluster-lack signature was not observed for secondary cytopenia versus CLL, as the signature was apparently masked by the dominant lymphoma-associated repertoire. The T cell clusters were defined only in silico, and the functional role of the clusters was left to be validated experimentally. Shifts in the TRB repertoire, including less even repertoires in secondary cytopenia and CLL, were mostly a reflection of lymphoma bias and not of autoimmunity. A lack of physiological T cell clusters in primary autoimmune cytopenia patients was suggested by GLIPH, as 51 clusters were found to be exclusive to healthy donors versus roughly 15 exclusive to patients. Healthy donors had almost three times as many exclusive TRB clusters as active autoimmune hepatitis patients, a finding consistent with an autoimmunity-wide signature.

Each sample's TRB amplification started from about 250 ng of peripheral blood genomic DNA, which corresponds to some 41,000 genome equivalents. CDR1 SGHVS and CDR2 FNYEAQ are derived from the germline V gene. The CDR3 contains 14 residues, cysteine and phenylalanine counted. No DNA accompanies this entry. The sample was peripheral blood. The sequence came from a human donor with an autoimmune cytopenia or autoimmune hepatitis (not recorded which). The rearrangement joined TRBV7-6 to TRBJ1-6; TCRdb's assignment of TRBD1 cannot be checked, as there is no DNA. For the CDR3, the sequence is CASSARQGNSPLHF.